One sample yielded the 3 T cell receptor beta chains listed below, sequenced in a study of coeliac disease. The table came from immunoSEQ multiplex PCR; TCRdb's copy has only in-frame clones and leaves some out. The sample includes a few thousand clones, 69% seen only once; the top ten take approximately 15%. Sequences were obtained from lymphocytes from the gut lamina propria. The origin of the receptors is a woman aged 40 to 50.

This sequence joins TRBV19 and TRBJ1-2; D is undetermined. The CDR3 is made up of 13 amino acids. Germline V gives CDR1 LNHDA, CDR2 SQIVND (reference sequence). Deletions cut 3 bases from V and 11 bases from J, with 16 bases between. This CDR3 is CASSIGWVERYTF. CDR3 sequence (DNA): TGTGCCAGTAGTATCGGATGGGTCGAGCGGTACACCTTC. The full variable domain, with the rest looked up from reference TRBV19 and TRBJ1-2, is DGGITQSPKYLFRKEGQNVTLSCEQNLNHDAMYWYRQDPGQGLRLIYYSQIVNDFQKGDIAEGYSVSREKKESFPLTVTSAQKNPTAFYLCASSIGWVERYTFGSGTRLTVV.

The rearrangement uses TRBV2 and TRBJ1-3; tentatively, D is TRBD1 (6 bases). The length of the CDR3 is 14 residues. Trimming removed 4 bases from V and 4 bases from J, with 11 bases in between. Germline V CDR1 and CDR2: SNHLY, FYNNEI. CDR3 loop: CASSADRRGNTIYF. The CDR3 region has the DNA TGTGCCAGCAGTGCGGACAGACGGGGAAACACCATATATTTT. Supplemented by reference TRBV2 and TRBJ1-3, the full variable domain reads EPEVTQTPSHQVTQMGQEVILRCVPISNHLYFYWYRQILGQKVEFLVSFYNNEISEKSEIFDDQFSVERPDGSNFTLKIRSTKLEDSAMYFCASSADRRGNTIYFGEGSWLTVV.

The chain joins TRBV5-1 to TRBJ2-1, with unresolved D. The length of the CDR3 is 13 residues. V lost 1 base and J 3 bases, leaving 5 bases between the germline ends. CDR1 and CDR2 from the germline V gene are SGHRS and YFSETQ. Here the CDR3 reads CASSLMSYNEQFF. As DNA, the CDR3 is TGCGCCAGCAGCTTGATGAGCTACAATGAGCAGTTCTTC.